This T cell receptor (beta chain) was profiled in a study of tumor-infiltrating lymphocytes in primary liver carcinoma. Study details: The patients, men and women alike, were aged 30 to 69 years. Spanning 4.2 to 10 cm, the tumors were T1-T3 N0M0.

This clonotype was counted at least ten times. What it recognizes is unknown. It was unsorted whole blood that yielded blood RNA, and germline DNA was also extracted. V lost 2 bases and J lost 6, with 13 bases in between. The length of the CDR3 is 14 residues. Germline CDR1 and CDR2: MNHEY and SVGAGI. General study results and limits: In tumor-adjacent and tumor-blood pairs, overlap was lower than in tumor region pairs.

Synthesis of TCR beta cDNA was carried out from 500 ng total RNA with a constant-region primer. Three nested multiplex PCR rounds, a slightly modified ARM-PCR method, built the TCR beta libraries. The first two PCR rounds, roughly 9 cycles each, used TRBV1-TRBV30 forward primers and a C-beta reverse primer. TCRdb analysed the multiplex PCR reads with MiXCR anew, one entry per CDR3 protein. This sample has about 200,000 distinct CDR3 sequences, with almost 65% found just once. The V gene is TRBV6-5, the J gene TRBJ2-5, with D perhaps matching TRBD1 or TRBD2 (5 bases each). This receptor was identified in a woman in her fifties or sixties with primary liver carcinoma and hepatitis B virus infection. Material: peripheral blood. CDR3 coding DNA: TGTGCCAGCAGTTACCCCGGGGCCGGAAAGACCCAGTACTTC. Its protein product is CASSYPGAGKTQYF.